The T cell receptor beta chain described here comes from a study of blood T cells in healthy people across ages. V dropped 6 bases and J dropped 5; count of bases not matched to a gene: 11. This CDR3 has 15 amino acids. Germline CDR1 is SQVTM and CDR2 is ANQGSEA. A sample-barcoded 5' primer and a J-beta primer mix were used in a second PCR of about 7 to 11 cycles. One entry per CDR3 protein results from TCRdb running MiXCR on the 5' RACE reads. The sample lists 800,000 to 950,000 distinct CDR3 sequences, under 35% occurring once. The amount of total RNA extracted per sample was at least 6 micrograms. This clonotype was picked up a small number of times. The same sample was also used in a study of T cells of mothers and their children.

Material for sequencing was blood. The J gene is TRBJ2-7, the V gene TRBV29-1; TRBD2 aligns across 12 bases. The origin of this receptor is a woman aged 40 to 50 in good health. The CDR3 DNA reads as TGCAGCGTCGACATCCGACTAGCGGGGGTAGACGAGCAGTACTTC. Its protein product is CSVDIRLAGVDEQYF.